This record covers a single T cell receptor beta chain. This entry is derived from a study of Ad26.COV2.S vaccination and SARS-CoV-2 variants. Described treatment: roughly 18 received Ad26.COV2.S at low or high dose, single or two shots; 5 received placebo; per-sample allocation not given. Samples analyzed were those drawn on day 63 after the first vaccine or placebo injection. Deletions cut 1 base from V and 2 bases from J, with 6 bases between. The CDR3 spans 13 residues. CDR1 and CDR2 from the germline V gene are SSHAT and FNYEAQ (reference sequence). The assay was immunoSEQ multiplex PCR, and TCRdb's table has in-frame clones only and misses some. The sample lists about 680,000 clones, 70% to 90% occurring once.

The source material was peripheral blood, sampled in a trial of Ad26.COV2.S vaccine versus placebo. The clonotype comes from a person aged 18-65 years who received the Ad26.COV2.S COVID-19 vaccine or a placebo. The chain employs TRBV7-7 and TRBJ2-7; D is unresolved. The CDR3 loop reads CASSLGRAYEQYF. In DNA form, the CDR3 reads TGTGCCAGCAGCTTAGGTAGGGCCTACGAGCAGTACTTC.